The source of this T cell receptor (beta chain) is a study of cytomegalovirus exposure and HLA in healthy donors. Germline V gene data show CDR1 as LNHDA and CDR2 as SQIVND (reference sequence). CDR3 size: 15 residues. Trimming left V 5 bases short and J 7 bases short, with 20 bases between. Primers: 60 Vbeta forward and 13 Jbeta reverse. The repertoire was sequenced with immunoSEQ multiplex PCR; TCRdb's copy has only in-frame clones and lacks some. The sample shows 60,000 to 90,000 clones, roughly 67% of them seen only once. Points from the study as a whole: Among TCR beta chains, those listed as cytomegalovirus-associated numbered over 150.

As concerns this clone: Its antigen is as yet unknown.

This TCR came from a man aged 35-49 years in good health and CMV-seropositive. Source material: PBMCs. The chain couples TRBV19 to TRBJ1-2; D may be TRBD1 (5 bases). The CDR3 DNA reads TGTGCCAGTAGTCCACCCCCGGGGGATCGGAGTGGCTACACCTTC. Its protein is CASSPPPGDRSGYTF.